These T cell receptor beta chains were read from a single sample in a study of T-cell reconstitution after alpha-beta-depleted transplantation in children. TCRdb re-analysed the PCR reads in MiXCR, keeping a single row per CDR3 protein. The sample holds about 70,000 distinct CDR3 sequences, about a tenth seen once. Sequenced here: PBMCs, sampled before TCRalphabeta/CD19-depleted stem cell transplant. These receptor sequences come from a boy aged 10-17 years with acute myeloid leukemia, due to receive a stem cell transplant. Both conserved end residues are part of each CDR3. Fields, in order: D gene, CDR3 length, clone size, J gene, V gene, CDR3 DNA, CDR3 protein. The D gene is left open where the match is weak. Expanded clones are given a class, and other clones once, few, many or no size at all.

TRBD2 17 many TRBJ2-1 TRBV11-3 TGTGCCAGCAGCTTAGCAAGGACTAGCGGGAGTTCGAATGAGCAGTTCTTC CASSLARTSGSSNEQFF
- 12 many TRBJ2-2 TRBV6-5 TGTGCCAGCAGCCGTTTTTACGGGGAGCTGTTTTTT CASSRFYGELFF
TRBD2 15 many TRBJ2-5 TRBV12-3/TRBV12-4 TGTGCCAGCAGACTAGCGGGGGGCCCTCGAGAGACCCAGTACTTC CASRLAGGPRETQYF
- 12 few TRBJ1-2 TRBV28 TGTGCCAGCCTCTCACAGGGCTATGGCTACACCTTC CASLSQGYGYTF
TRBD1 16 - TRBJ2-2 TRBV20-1 TGCAGTGCTAGATTGGACAGGCCCTCTGGCACCGGGGAGCTGTTTTTT CSARLDRPSGTGELFF
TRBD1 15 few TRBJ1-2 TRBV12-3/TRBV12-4 TGTGCCAGCAGGTTGACAGGGGGCTTTATCTATGGCTACACCTTC CASRLTGGFIYGYTF
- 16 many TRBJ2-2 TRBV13 TGTGCCAGCAGCTCCGCACAAAACTCCAACACCGGGGAGCTGTTTTTT CASSSAQNSNTGELFF
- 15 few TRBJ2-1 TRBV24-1 TGTGCCACCAGTGATGGGGGCGGCAGCTACAATGAGCAGTTCTTC CATSDGGGSYNEQFF
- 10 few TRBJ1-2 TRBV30 TGTGCCTTGTTATTGCGTGGCTACACCTTC CALLLRGYTF
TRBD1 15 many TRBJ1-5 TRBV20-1 TGCAGTGCTACCCAGACAGGGCCGAGCAATCAGCCCCAGCATTTT CSATQTGPSNQPQHF
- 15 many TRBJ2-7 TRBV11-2 TGTGCCAGCAGCCCAGGGACATTTGGGGGGGCGGAGCAGTACTTC CASSPGTFGGAEQYF
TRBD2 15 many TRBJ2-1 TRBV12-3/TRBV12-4 TGTGCCAGCAGTTCAAGCGGGAGGGCCTACAATGAGCAGTTCTTC CASSSSGRAYNEQFF
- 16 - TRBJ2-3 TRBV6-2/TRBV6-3 TGTGCCAGCAGTTACTCGAGTAGCGCGCTTCCAGATACGCAGTATTTT CASSYSSSALPDTQYF
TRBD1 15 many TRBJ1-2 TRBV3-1 TGTGCCAGCAGCCCCTCCTCAGGGGGCGGCAATGGCTACACCTTC CASSPSSGGGNGYTF
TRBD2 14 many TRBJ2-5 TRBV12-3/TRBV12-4 TGTGCCGGATCCTTAGCGGGGGTGGAAGAGACCCAGTACTTC CAGSLAGVEETQYF
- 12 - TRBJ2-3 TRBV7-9 TGTGCCAGCAGCCCAGTCGGGGATACGCAGTATTTT CASSPVGDTQYF
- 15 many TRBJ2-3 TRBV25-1 TGTGCCAGCAGTGAAAGCACCCAAAGAGCAGATACGCAGTATTTT CASSESTQRADTQYF
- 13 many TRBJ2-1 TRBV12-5 TGTGCTAGTGGTTCATTGGGGTACAATGAGCAGTTCTTC CASGSLGYNEQFF
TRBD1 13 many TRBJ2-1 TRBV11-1 TGTGCCAGCAGGCACACAGGGGGGAATGAGCAGTTCTTC CASRHTGGNEQFF
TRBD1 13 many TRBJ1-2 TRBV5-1 TGCGCCAGCAGCATTGGACAGGGGTTTGGCTACACCTTC CASSIGQGFGYTF
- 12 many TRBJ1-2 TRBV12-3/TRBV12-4 TGTGCCAGCAGGTCGGACAACTATGGCTACACCTTC CASRSDNYGYTF
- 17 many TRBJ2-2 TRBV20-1 TGCAGTGCCATGACTAGTTCTGACTTCTGGAACACCGGGGAGCTGTTTTTT CSAMTSSDFWNTGELFF
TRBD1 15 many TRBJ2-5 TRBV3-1 TGTGCCAGCAGTCCTAGGACAGGAGAACAAGAGACCCAGTACTTC CASSPRTGEQETQYF
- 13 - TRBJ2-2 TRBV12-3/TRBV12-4 TGTGCCAGCAGTTTAACGGAAACCGGGGAGCTGTTTTTT CASSLTETGELFF
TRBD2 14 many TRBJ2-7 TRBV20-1 TGCAGTGCTTACGGGCTAGCGGGGATATACGAGCAGTACTTC CSAYGLAGIYEQYF
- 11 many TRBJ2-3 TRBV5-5 TGTGCCAGCAGCTTCACAGATACGCAGTATTTT CASSFTDTQYF
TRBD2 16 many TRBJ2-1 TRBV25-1 TGTGCCAGCAGTGAGGAGACTAGCCGCTCCTACAATGAGCAGTTCTTC CASSEETSRSYNEQFF
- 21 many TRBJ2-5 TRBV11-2 TGTGCCAGCAGCTTAGAGTTGGCAGGGGTATCAAGAAGCAAGAGGAACCCGCTCCAGTACTTC CASSLELAGVSRSKRNPLQYF